Listed below are T cell receptor beta chains from one sample, sequenced in a study of T cells in Graves' hyperthyroidism and ophthalmopathy. TCRdb re-analysed the multiplex PCR reads in MiXCR, keeping a single row per CDR3 protein. The sample yields under 350,000 distinct CDR3 sequences, 15% to 20% seen once. Source material: blood. Source of these receptors: a woman aged 55-69 years with Graves' ophthalmopathy. The CDR3 runs from the conserved cysteine through the conserved F or W. Fields, in order: V gene, clone size, CDR3 length, D gene, J gene, CDR3 protein, CDR3 DNA. D genes are given only for firm matches. Size is omitted from some rows. Given values are once, few, many or a class for expanded clones.

V gene: TRBV20-1; clone size: few; CDR3 length: 18; D gene: TRBD2; J gene: TRBJ2-7; CDR3 protein: CSARDSGTSGRFPYEQYF; CDR3 DNA: TGCAGTGCTAGAGATTCAGGGACTAGCGGGAGGTTTCCCTACGAGCAGTACTTC
V gene: TRBV27; clone size: many; CDR3 length: 14; D gene: TRBD1; J gene: TRBJ1-5; CDR3 protein: CASSSGGADQPQHF; CDR3 DNA: TGTGCCAGCAGTTCAGGGGGCGCGGATCAGCCCCAGCATTTT
V gene: TRBV7-2; clone size: many; CDR3 length: 14; D gene: TRBD1; J gene: TRBJ2-1; CDR3 protein: CASKPDSGGGEQFF; CDR3 DNA: TGTGCCAGCAAACCTGATTCAGGGGGCGGTGAGCAGTTCTTC
V gene: TRBV4-2; clone size: NA; CDR3 length: 20; D gene: TRBD2; J gene: TRBJ2-1; CDR3 protein: CASSRGTSGSPISSYNEQFF; CDR3 DNA: TGTGCCAGCAGCCGGGGGACTAGCGGGTCCCCTATTTCCTCCTACAATGAGCAGTTCTTC
V gene: TRBV11-1; clone size: many; CDR3 length: 15; D gene: NA; J gene: TRBJ1-4; CDR3 protein: CASSLGRATNEKLFF; CDR3 DNA: TGTGCCAGCAGCCTCGGACGAGCAACTAATGAAAAACTGTTTTTT
V gene: TRBV6-1; clone size: NA; CDR3 length: 14; D gene: NA; J gene: TRBJ1-1; CDR3 protein: CASSERIGGAEAFF; CDR3 DNA: TGTGCCAGCAGTGAAAGAATAGGGGGGGCTGAAGCTTTCTTT
V gene: TRBV2; clone size: many; CDR3 length: 16; D gene: TRBD2; J gene: TRBJ2-1; CDR3 protein: CASSGILAGVHNEQFF; CDR3 DNA: TGTGCCAGCAGTGGCATACTAGCGGGAGTTCACAATGAGCAGTTCTTC
V gene: TRBV20-1; clone size: many; CDR3 length: 11; D gene: NA; J gene: TRBJ1-1; CDR3 protein: CSALRVTEAFF; CDR3 DNA: TGCAGTGCTCTTAGGGTAACTGAAGCTTTCTTT
V gene: TRBV18; clone size: many; CDR3 length: 13; D gene: TRBD2; J gene: TRBJ2-3; CDR3 protein: CASSLGGADTQYF; CDR3 DNA: TGTGCCAGCTCACTGGGAGGGGCAGATACGCAGTATTTT
V gene: TRBV12-3/TRBV12-4; clone size: few; CDR3 length: 16; D gene: TRBD1; J gene: TRBJ1-2; CDR3 protein: CASSFPSGTGGLGYTF; CDR3 DNA: TGTGCCAGCAGTTTTCCTTCCGGGACAGGGGGCCTTGGCTACACCTTC
V gene: TRBV11-3; clone size: NA; CDR3 length: 16; D gene: NA; J gene: TRBJ2-7; CDR3 protein: CASSGGWLERSYEQYF; CDR3 DNA: TGTGCCAGCAGCGGGGGGTGGCTGGAACGGTCCTACGAGCAGTACTTC
V gene: TRBV19; clone size: NA; CDR3 length: 18; D gene: NA; J gene: TRBJ1-5; CDR3 protein: CASSISYIGGRDNQPQHF; CDR3 DNA: TGTGCCAGTAGTATTTCGTACATAGGAGGGAGGGACAATCAGCCCCAGCATTTT
V gene: TRBV2; clone size: NA; CDR3 length: 14; D gene: TRBD1; J gene: TRBJ2-7; CDR3 protein: CASIRDRGPYEQYF; CDR3 DNA: TGTGCCAGCATCCGGGACAGGGGGCCCTACGAGCAGTACTTC
V gene: TRBV20-1; clone size: NA; CDR3 length: 13; D gene: NA; J gene: TRBJ1-1; CDR3 protein: CSASQWGAFEAFF; CDR3 DNA: TGCAGTGCTAGCCAATGGGGTGCCTTTGAAGCTTTCTTT
V gene: TRBV7-2; clone size: many; CDR3 length: 17; D gene: TRBD2; J gene: TRBJ2-7; CDR3 protein: CASSSPTSGSSSYEQYF; CDR3 DNA: TGTGCCAGCAGCTCCCCAACTAGCGGGAGTAGCTCCTACGAGCAGTACTTC
V gene: TRBV20-1; clone size: NA; CDR3 length: 17; D gene: TRBD1; J gene: TRBJ1-4; CDR3 protein: CSAYLQGVKSTNEKLFF; CDR3 DNA: TGCAGTGCTTACTTACAGGGGGTAAAATCAACTAATGAAAAACTGTTTTTT
V gene: TRBV20-1; clone size: many; CDR3 length: 13; D gene: NA; J gene: TRBJ2-1; CDR3 protein: CSASANTLNEQFF; CDR3 DNA: TGCAGTGCTAGCGCTAACACTCTCAATGAGCAGTTCTTC
V gene: TRBV20-1; clone size: few; CDR3 length: 14; D gene: TRBD1; J gene: TRBJ1-2; CDR3 protein: CSAKDRVKVYGYTF; CDR3 DNA: TGCAGTGCTAAGGACAGGGTCAAAGTTTATGGCTACACCTTC
V gene: TRBV7-2; clone size: many; CDR3 length: 14; D gene: NA; J gene: TRBJ2-5; CDR3 protein: CASSIGGLGETQYF; CDR3 DNA: TGTGCCAGCAGCATCGGGGGGCTTGGGGAGACCCAGTACTTC
V gene: TRBV14; clone size: many; CDR3 length: 20; D gene: NA; J gene: TRBJ2-3; CDR3 protein: CASSQPDDRRKTKISDTQYF; CDR3 DNA: TGTGCCAGCAGCCAACCTGACGACAGGAGGAAGACGAAAATCTCAGATACGCAGTATTTT
V gene: TRBV20-1; clone size: many; CDR3 length: 15; D gene: NA; J gene: TRBJ1-5; CDR3 protein: CSARDRFGGSQPQHF; CDR3 DNA: TGCAGTGCTAGAGATCGGTTTGGGGGGTCCCAGCCCCAGCATTTT
V gene: TRBV12-3/TRBV12-4; clone size: many; CDR3 length: 13; D gene: TRBD1; J gene: TRBJ1-1; CDR3 protein: CASSLGQGLRAFF; CDR3 DNA: TGTGCCAGCAGTTTAGGACAGGGGCTCCGAGCTTTCTTT
V gene: TRBV24-1; clone size: NA; CDR3 length: 16; D gene: NA; J gene: TRBJ2-3; CDR3 protein: CATRPGTFDSTDTQYF; CDR3 DNA: TGTGCCACCAGACCAGGGACATTCGATAGCACAGATACGCAGTATTTT
V gene: TRBV9; clone size: NA; CDR3 length: 15; D gene: TRBD1; J gene: TRBJ1-2; CDR3 protein: CASSPPLGQGYGYTF; CDR3 DNA: TGTGCCAGCAGCCCCCCCCTGGGACAGGGGTATGGCTACACCTTC
V gene: TRBV7-2; clone size: many; CDR3 length: 14; D gene: NA; J gene: TRBJ2-1; CDR3 protein: CASSHGYDGDEQFF; CDR3 DNA: TGTGCCAGCAGCCATGGATATGATGGAGATGAGCAGTTCTTC
V gene: TRBV18; clone size: many; CDR3 length: 14; D gene: TRBD1; J gene: TRBJ2-5; CDR3 protein: CASRGQGSWETQYF; CDR3 DNA: TGTGCCAGCCGAGGACAGGGGAGCTGGGAGACCCAGTACTTC
V gene: TRBV20-1; clone size: many; CDR3 length: 15; D gene: NA; J gene: TRBJ1-4; CDR3 protein: CSASDADSGREKLFF; CDR3 DNA: TGCAGTGCTAGTGATGCGGATTCGGGACGAGAAAAACTGTTTTTT
V gene: TRBV18; clone size: many; CDR3 length: 13; D gene: NA; J gene: TRBJ1-1; CDR3 protein: CASSPKMNTEAFF; CDR3 DNA: TGTGCCAGCTCACCAAAAATGAACACTGAAGCTTTCTTT
V gene: TRBV9; clone size: many; CDR3 length: 15; D gene: TRBD1; J gene: TRBJ2-7; CDR3 protein: CASSVSGTETYEQYF; CDR3 DNA: TGTGCCAGCAGCGTCTCCGGGACAGAGACCTACGAGCAGTACTTC
V gene: TRBV18; clone size: few; CDR3 length: 15; D gene: NA; J gene: TRBJ2-5; CDR3 protein: CASSPRSGPQETQYF; CDR3 DNA: TGTGCCAGCTCACCACGTTCGGGACCCCAAGAGACCCAGTACTTC
V gene: TRBV24-1; clone size: many; CDR3 length: 15; D gene: NA; J gene: TRBJ2-5; CDR3 protein: CATSDLTGTGETQYF; CDR3 DNA: TGTGCCACCAGTGATTTGACAGGGACCGGAGAGACCCAGTACTTC
V gene: TRBV7-2; clone size: many; CDR3 length: 18; D gene: NA; J gene: TRBJ2-7; CDR3 protein: CASSLDLDTPIEAYEQYF; CDR3 DNA: TGTGCCAGCAGCTTAGATTTGGACACGCCAATCGAAGCCTACGAGCAGTACTTC
V gene: TRBV28; clone size: many; CDR3 length: 15; D gene: NA; J gene: TRBJ2-5; CDR3 protein: CASSSPGTQQETQYF; CDR3 DNA: TGTGCCAGCAGTTCCCCCGGGACCCAACAAGAGACCCAGTACTTC
V gene: TRBV3-1; clone size: many; CDR3 length: 13; D gene: NA; J gene: TRBJ1-2; CDR3 protein: CASSQEMDYGYTF; CDR3 DNA: TGTGCCAGCAGCCAAGAGATGGACTATGGCTACACCTTC
V gene: TRBV4-2; clone size: many; CDR3 length: 16; D gene: TRBD2; J gene: TRBJ2-3; CDR3 protein: CASSSTGTSGRYTQYF; CDR3 DNA: TGTGCCAGCAGCTCGACCGGGACTAGCGGGAGATATACGCAGTATTTT
V gene: TRBV20-1; clone size: many; CDR3 length: 14; D gene: NA; J gene: TRBJ1-1; CDR3 protein: CSARDPPIVTEAFF; CDR3 DNA: TGCAGTGCTAGAGATCCCCCTATTGTAACTGAAGCTTTCTTT
V gene: TRBV28; clone size: many; CDR3 length: 14; D gene: TRBD2; J gene: TRBJ2-3; CDR3 protein: CASSLAGATVAQYF; CDR3 DNA: TGTGCCAGCAGCTTAGCGGGAGCCACCGTGGCGCAGTATTTT
V gene: TRBV5-4; clone size: once; CDR3 length: 15; D gene: NA; J gene: TRBJ1-2; CDR3 protein: CASSLLVEAGQDYTF; CDR3 DNA: TGTGCCAGCAGCTTGCTCGTGGAGGCAGGTCAAGACTACACCTTC
V gene: TRBV7-2; clone size: many; CDR3 length: 15; D gene: NA; J gene: TRBJ2-7; CDR3 protein: CASSLVRDPGGEQYF; CDR3 DNA: TGTGCCAGCAGCTTAGTGAGGGACCCGGGCGGGGAGCAGTACTTC
V gene: TRBV6-1; clone size: many; CDR3 length: 15; D gene: NA; J gene: TRBJ1-1; CDR3 protein: CASSRPRGVNTEAFF; CDR3 DNA: TGTGCCAGCAGTAGACCCCGGGGGGTGAACACTGAAGCTTTCTTT
V gene: TRBV6-1; clone size: many; CDR3 length: 14; D gene: NA; J gene: TRBJ2-6; CDR3 protein: CASSFSSGANVLTF; CDR3 DNA: TGTGCCAGCAGTTTTTCCAGTGGGGCCAACGTCCTGACTTTC
V gene: TRBV13; clone size: few; CDR3 length: 16; D gene: TRBD1; J gene: TRBJ2-7; CDR3 protein: CASSFSKGQGFYEQYF; CDR3 DNA: TGTGCCAGCAGCTTTAGCAAGGGACAGGGGTTCTACGAGCAGTACTTC
V gene: TRBV20-1; clone size: many; CDR3 length: 17; D gene: TRBD2; J gene: TRBJ2-7; CDR3 protein: CSARPRVGTSGDYEQYF; CDR3 DNA: TGCAGTGCTAGGCCCAGGGTTGGGACTAGCGGGGACTACGAGCAGTACTTC
V gene: TRBV18; clone size: many; CDR3 length: 14; D gene: NA; J gene: TRBJ2-5; CDR3 protein: CASSTGTNQETQYF; CDR3 DNA: TGTGCCAGCTCAACCGGGACGAACCAAGAGACCCAGTACTTC
V gene: TRBV4-2; clone size: few; CDR3 length: 15; D gene: NA; J gene: TRBJ2-7; CDR3 protein: CASSQGPQLSYEQYF; CDR3 DNA: TGTGCCAGCAGCCAAGGTCCACAGCTCTCCTACGAGCAGTACTTC
V gene: TRBV28; clone size: NA; CDR3 length: 14; D gene: TRBD1; J gene: TRBJ1-5; CDR3 protein: CASSARDRLQPQHF; CDR3 DNA: TGTGCCAGCAGTGCCAGGGACAGGCTTCAGCCCCAGCATTTT
V gene: TRBV19; clone size: NA; CDR3 length: 14; D gene: TRBD1; J gene: TRBJ2-3; CDR3 protein: CASKDRGRTDTQYF; CDR3 DNA: TGTGCCAGTAAAGACAGGGGGAGGACAGATACGCAGTATTTT
V gene: TRBV20-1; clone size: many; CDR3 length: 13; D gene: NA; J gene: TRBJ2-7; CDR3 protein: CSARVGGTYEQYF; CDR3 DNA: TGCAGTGCTAGAGTGGGCGGAACCTACGAGCAGTACTTC
V gene: TRBV24-1; clone size: few; CDR3 length: 21; D gene: TRBD2; J gene: TRBJ2-2; CDR3 protein: CATSDSQGGRDGLGNTGELFF; CDR3 DNA: TGTGCCACCAGTGATTCCCAGGGCGGGAGGGACGGCCTGGGGAACACCGGGGAGCTGTTTTTT
V gene: TRBV5-5; clone size: NA; CDR3 length: 15; D gene: NA; J gene: TRBJ2-5; CDR3 protein: CASGTGTARQETQYF; CDR3 DNA: TGTGCCAGCGGAACCGGGACCGCCCGCCAAGAGACCCAGTACTTC
V gene: TRBV9; clone size: many; CDR3 length: 15; D gene: NA; J gene: TRBJ2-3; CDR3 protein: CASSVGMEVTDTQYF; CDR3 DNA: TGTGCCAGCAGCGTAGGTATGGAAGTCACAGATACGCAGTATTTT
V gene: TRBV9; clone size: many; CDR3 length: 14; D gene: TRBD1; J gene: TRBJ2-7; CDR3 protein: CASSEDRGSYEQYF; CDR3 DNA: TGTGCCAGCTCTGAGGACAGGGGGTCCTACGAGCAGTACTTC